This T cell receptor (beta chain) was captured by sequencing in a study of tumor-infiltrating lymphocytes in primary liver carcinoma. Of note for this clonotype: At one of its ends the junction is not consistent with the germline gene, which may arise from a read error.

Blood RNA was derived from unsorted whole blood, and germline DNA was extracted too. CDR1 is SGHDT and CDR2 is YYEEEE in the germline V gene. CDR3 length: 14 amino acids. A constant-region primer served to make TCR beta cDNA from roughly 460 ng total RNA. Each TCR beta library was derived from three nested multiplex PCR rounds that employed slightly modified ARM-PCR. Two initial PCR rounds of approximately 10 cycles each paired TRBV1-TRBV30 forward primers with a C-beta reverse primer. In TCRdb, the multiplex PCR reads were re-called with MiXCR into one record per CDR3 protein. Of 300,000 to 350,000 distinct CDR3 sequences listed, around 60% are singletons.

The TCR was taken from a man aged 35 to 55 with primary liver carcinoma and hepatitis B virus infection. The gene calls are TRBV5-6 and TRBJ2-3; D possibly corresponds to TRBD1 (5 bases). Sequencing used peripheral blood. In DNA, the CDR3 is TGTGCCAGCCACCTAGAGTCCAGCACAGGTACGCAGTATTTT. Its translation is CASHLESSTGTQYF.